This T cell receptor (beta chain) appears in the sequencing data of a study of blood T cell repertoires in COVID-19. Study overall: Sources were T cells, B-cell-depleted T cells, or PBMCs; the material itself was cDNA or gDNA.

Libraries were prepared by immunoSEQ multiplex PCR; TCRdb keeps only in-frame clonotypes and omits some of them. Of around 26,000 clones listed, roughly 76% are singletons. The source material was peripheral blood. The receptor comes from a man aged 65-85 years with acute or convalescent COVID-19.

This chain's CDR3 is CASSLVGLAGVWETQYF. CDR3 DNA: TGTGCCAGCAGCTTAGTTGGACTAGCGGGAGTTTGGGAGACCCAGTACTTC. The V gene is TRBV13, the J gene TRBJ2-5; 13 nucleotides align to TRBD2. The length of the CDR3 is 17 residues. Germline CDR1 is PRHDT and CDR2 is FYEKMQ (reference sequence). Trimming cost V 1 base and J 5 bases; bases outside gene matches: 7.